These T cell receptor beta chains were read from a single sample in a study of cytomegalovirus exposure and HLA in healthy donors. Sequencing was performed with immunoSEQ multiplex PCR; in TCRdb, only in-frame clones are kept and a portion is missing. The table has around 100,000 clones, 60% to 80% seen once. Sequencing input: PBMCs. The source is a woman aged 55 to 70 in good health and CMV-seropositive. Both conserved end residues are part of each CDR3. Fields, in order: clone size, V gene, J gene, D gene, CDR3 DNA, CDR3 protein. The D gene is left open where the match is weak. Clone size, where shown, is once, few, many, or a class for clones that have expanded.

>once|TRBV10-3|TRBJ1-2|NA
TGTGCCATCAGTGAAACAGGGTTCGACGATAACTATGGCTACACCTTC
CAISETGFDDNYGYTF
>NA|TRBV5-1|TRBJ2-3|TRBD2
TGCGCCAGCAGCTTGGATTTGGCGGGAGTGGGAGATACGCAGTATTTT
CASSLDLAGVGDTQYF
>NA|TRBV7-3|TRBJ2-5|TRBD2
TGTGCCAGCAGCCTAGGACTAGCGGGAGAGACCCAGTACTTC
CASSLGLAGETQYF
>NA|TRBV7-9|TRBJ1-1|NA
TGTGCCAGCAGCTCCTCAGTCCCTTCTCAGGGGACTGAAGCTTTCTTT
CASSSSVPSQGTEAFF
>NA|TRBV2|TRBJ2-5|TRBD1
TGTGCCAGCAGGGACAGGCGGTTCCCCCAGTACTTC
CASRDRRFPQYF
>NA|TRBV29-1|TRBJ2-7|NA
TGCAGCGCGGGAGACCCCTCCAGCGAGCAGTACTTC
CSAGDPSSEQYF
>NA|TRBV4-1|TRBJ1-3|NA
TGCGCCAGCAGCCCCCGGATTAGACAGTTGTCTCGCTCTGGAAACACCATATATTTT
CASSPRIRQLSRSGNTIYF
>NA|TRBV5-1|TRBJ2-1|TRBD1
TGCGCCAGCAGCACAGGGGGATACAATGAGCAGTTCTTC
CASSTGGYNEQFF
>NA|TRBV5-4|TRBJ2-3|TRBD2
TGTGCCAGCAGCTTTAAGCGGGAGAGAGACACAGATACGCAGTATTTT
CASSFKRERDTDTQYF
>NA|TRBV5-6|TRBJ1-5|NA
TGTGCCAGCAGCCGGTTCGCGGGTAGCAATCAGCCCCAGCATTTT
CASSRFAGSNQPQHF
>NA|TRBV2|TRBJ1-5|TRBD1
TGTGCCAGCAGGAACAGGGGGCAAAGGACCAGGGATCAGCCCCAGCATTTT
CASRNRGQRTRDQPQHF
>NA|TRBV5-6|TRBJ2-2|TRBD1
TGTGCCAGCAGCTTGCCACAGGGGGGAAACACCGGGGAGCTGTTTTTT
CASSLPQGGNTGELFF
>NA|TRBV9|TRBJ1-2|NA
TGTGCCAACAGCCTGGACAGCCGACCCTTATCAGGTGGCTACACCTTC
CANSLDSRPLSGGYTF
>few|TRBV4-2|TRBJ2-7|TRBD2
TGTGCCAGCAGCCAAGTAGCGGGAGATACCTCCTACGAGCAGTACTTC
CASSQVAGDTSYEQYF
>few|TRBV6-5|TRBJ2-5|TRBD2
TGTGCCAGCAGTTACGGACTAGTGGGTCCGGAGACCCAGTACTTC
CASSYGLVGPETQYF
>NA|TRBV10-3|TRBJ2-5|TRBD2
TGTGCCATCAGTGAGAGGACTAGCCTAGAGACCCAGTACTTC
CAISERTSLETQYF
>NA|TRBV29-1|TRBJ1-3|TRBD1
TGCAGCGTGGGGACAGGGGGGTCAGGAAACACCATATATTTT
CSVGTGGSGNTIYF
>NA|TRBV7-2|TRBJ2-7|TRBD2
TGTGCCAGCAGCCCCCGCGCGGGGGTAACCTACGAGCAGTACTTC
CASSPRAGVTYEQYF
>NA|TRBV7-6|TRBJ2-7|TRBD2
TGTGCCAGCAGCTTAGCTACTAGCGGGAGCGGTGAGCAGTACTTC
CASSLATSGSGEQYF
>NA|TRBV7-9|TRBJ1-2|TRBD1
TGTGCCAGCAGCCCCGGACAGGGGGCCGAGGGCTACACCTTC
CASSPGQGAEGYTF
>once|TRBV11-2|TRBJ2-1|NA
TGTGCCAGCAGCTTTGAGCCCTACAATGAGCAGTTCTTC
CASSFEPYNEQFF
>few|TRBV19|TRBJ1-1|NA
TGTGCCAGTAACTTCGCGGTTGAGCGGGGTGAAGCTTTCTTT
CASNFAVERGEAFF
>NA|TRBV28|TRBJ2-1|TRBD2
TGTGCCAGCAGGCCTAGCGGGAGCCACAATGAGCAGTTCTTC
CASRPSGSHNEQFF
>NA|TRBV7-9|TRBJ1-1|NA
TGTGCCAGCACCCTGACGGCTGCAGGGCAAGCTTTCTTT
CASTLTAAGQAFF
>NA|TRBV19|TRBJ1-5|NA
TGTGCCACCAGACAGTTAGGGAATCAGCCCCAGCATTTT
CATRQLGNQPQHF
>NA|TRBV4-1|TRBJ2-1|TRBD2
TGCGCCAGCAGCCACCCCTTTAGGACTAGCGGGAGGGCGAATGAGCAGTTCTTC
CASSHPFRTSGRANEQFF
>NA|TRBV2|TRBJ2-1|TRBD2
TGTGCCAGAGCGGGACTAGCGGGGGAGAGCTCCTACAATGAGCAGTTCTTC
CARAGLAGESSYNEQFF
>NA|TRBV5-1|TRBJ1-3|NA
TGCGCCAGCAGCCCGGAACAGGGAGGAAACACCATATATTTT
CASSPEQGGNTIYF
>NA|TRBV7-9|TRBJ1-5|NA
TGTGCCAGCAGCGTTCAGGGCAATCAGCCCCAGCATTTT
CASSVQGNQPQHF
>once|TRBV28|TRBJ2-1|NA
TGTGCCAGCAGTTTATCTCGGGGGGCGGGTAATGAGCAGTTCTTC
CASSLSRGAGNEQFF
>NA|TRBV7-9|TRBJ1-2|NA
TGTGCCAGCAGCTTCCTAGGGGTAGAAGAATTTGGTGGCTACACCTTC
CASSFLGVEEFGGYTF
>NA|TRBV18|TRBJ2-7|TRBD1
TGTGCCAGCGCCAAGCCGGGACAGGGAGAGTACGAGCAGTACTTC
CASAKPGQGEYEQYF
>once|TRBV10-2|TRBJ2-3|TRBD2
TGCGCCAGCAGGAGGGGACTAGCGGTAGACACAGATACGCAGTATTTT
CASRRGLAVDTDTQYF
>once|TRBV11-2|TRBJ1-1|NA
TGTGCCAGCAGCTTAGGAGTGAATCAGGCTGAAGCTTTCTTT
CASSLGVNQAEAFF
>NA|TRBV7-9|TRBJ2-1|NA
TGTGCCAGCGGCAAGACGGGAGCTTCCTACAATGAGCAGTTCTTC
CASGKTGASYNEQFF
>NA|TRBV15|TRBJ2-1|TRBD2
TGTGCCACCAGTGAAAGGACTAGCTCCTACAATGAGCAGTTCTTC
CATSERTSSYNEQFF
>NA|TRBV28|TRBJ2-5|NA
TGTGCCAGCAGTCAAAGGGGGGGCATTAGAGAGACCCAGTACTTC
CASSQRGGIRETQYF
>NA|TRBV6-6|TRBJ2-1|TRBD2
TGTGCCAGCAGTCCCGGGACTAGGAGGAATGAGCAGTTCTTC
CASSPGTRRNEQFF
>NA|TRBV4-2|TRBJ2-5|NA
TGTGCCAGCAGCCAGCAGGCCAGGCAAGAGACCCAGTACTTC
CASSQQARQETQYF
>once|TRBV15|TRBJ2-7|TRBD2
TGTGCCACCAGCAGAGATGTGGCGCTAGCGGCTACCTACGAGCAGTACTTC
CATSRDVALAATYEQYF
>few|TRBV5-4|TRBJ1-2|TRBD1
TGTGCCAGCAGCTCCGCCGGGACAGGGGGCTTCACCTTC
CASSSAGTGGFTF
>NA|TRBV7-2|TRBJ1-5|NA
TGTGCCAGCAGCAGGGACTACTATGGCAATCATCCCCAGCATTTT
CASSRDYYGNHPQHF
>once|TRBV7-3|TRBJ2-3|NA
TGTGCCAGCAGCTTAAGTCCAGGTTCCACAGATACGCAGTATTTT
CASSLSPGSTDTQYF
>NA|TRBV30|TRBJ2-5|NA
TGTGCCTGGAGTGTAGCGGGTTACGAGACCCAGTACTTC
CAWSVAGYETQYF
>few|TRBV7-8|TRBJ2-2|NA
TGTGCCAGCAGCTTAATGGGCAACACCGGGGAGCTGTTTTTT
CASSLMGNTGELFF